This note documents a single T cell receptor (beta chain) sequence. What it binds is unknown. Sequencing was performed with immunoSEQ multiplex PCR; in TCRdb, only in-frame clones are kept and a portion is missing. The sample has approximately 160,000 clones; 85% to 95% are singletons. The CDR3 is 14 residues long. In germline, CDR1 is SGHVS, CDR2 FQNEAQ. The ends were cut back, 5 bases at V and 4 bases at J, with 15 bases in the middle. The data belong to a study of T cell responses to AZD1222 COVID-19 vaccine. Findings of the study overall: Vaccine-associated CD4 TCRs ranged over spike, dominating at 160-218 and 743-854. Close to half of all spike-specific TCRs reportedly target regions of the variants that are unmutated. The study sampled repertoires only after the peak T cell response.

The sequencing used peripheral blood, collected on day 0 of AZD1222 vaccination. The J gene is TRBJ2-7, the V gene TRBV7-8; a possible D gene is TRBD2 (5 bases). This TCR was recovered from an adult in good health. CDR3 region: CASSPPGKYYEQYF. The CDR3 nucleotides read TGTGCCAGCAGCCCCCCCGGGAAGTATTACGAGCAGTACTTC. The full variable domain, completed using reference TRBV7-8 and TRBJ2-7, is GAGVSQSPRYKVAKRGQDVALRCDPISGHVSLFWYQQALGQGPEFLTYFQNEAQLDKSGLPSDRFFAERPEGSVSTLKIQRTQQEDSAVYLCASSPPGKYYEQYFGPGTRLTVT.